This paragraph covers one TCR beta chain sequence. These data come from a study of blood T cell repertoires in COVID-19. Using immunoSEQ multiplex PCR, the repertoire was profiled, and TCRdb retains in-frame clones only, with some absent. The profile shows hundreds of thousands of clones, 86% of them singletons. Clinical history reported by participants formed the basis on which cohorts were assigned. Germline CDR1 and CDR2: ENHRY and SYGVKD. V was pared by 3 bases and J by 6 bases, with 11 bases between. This CDR3 spans 13 amino acids. V is TRBV10-3 and J is TRBJ1-1, with D perhaps matching TRBD1 (6 bases). Specimen: PBMCs or T cells enriched from blood (not recorded which). The TCR sequence derives from a woman in her forties or fifties who had recovered from COVID-19. In DNA form, the CDR3 reads TGTGCCATCAGTGAACAGGGAGGGTCTGAAGCTTTCTTT. The encoded protein is CAISEQGGSEAFF.